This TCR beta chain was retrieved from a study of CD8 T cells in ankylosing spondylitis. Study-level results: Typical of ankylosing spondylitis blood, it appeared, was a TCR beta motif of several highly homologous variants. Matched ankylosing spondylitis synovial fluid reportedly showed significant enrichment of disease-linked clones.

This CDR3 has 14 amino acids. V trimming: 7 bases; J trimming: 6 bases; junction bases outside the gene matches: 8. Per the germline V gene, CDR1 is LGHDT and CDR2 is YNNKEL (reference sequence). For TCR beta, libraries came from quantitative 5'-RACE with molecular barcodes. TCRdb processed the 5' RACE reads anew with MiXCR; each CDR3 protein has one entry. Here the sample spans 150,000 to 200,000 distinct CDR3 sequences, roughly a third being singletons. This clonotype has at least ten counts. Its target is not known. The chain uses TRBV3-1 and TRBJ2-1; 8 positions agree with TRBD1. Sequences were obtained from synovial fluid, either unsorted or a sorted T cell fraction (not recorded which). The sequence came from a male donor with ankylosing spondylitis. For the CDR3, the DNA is TGTGCCAGCACCAGGGGGCCCTCCAGCAATGAGCAGTTCTTC. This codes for CASTRGPSSNEQFF.